The next 7 T cell receptor beta chains were all read from a single sample in a study of T cell changes during pregnancy in multiple sclerosis. This table comes from immunoSEQ multiplex PCR, and its TCRdb copy is limited to in-frame clones, with some not included. The sample lists about 100,000 clones; 80% to 95% were seen once. The input for sequencing was peripheral blood, taken after pregnancy. These receptors all stem from a female donor with multiple sclerosis, enrolled in a pregnancy study.

This chain links TRBV4-3 with TRBJ1-6; tentative D call: TRBD1 (5 bases). V was clipped by 4 bases and J by 7 bases, with 14 bases between them. Per germline, CDR1 LGHNA and CDR2 YSLEER. This CDR3 is 15 amino acids long. The CDR3 DNA reads as TGCGCCAGCAGCCTAGCGGGGCACGGGAATTCACCCCTCCACTTT. Translation: CASSLAGHGNSPLHF.

V and J are TRBV28 and TRBJ1-2, with a weak D call TRBD1 (5 bases). This CDR3 has 14 residues. Germline CDR1 reads MDHEN; CDR2 reads SYDVKM. Trimming removed 1 base from V and 6 bases from J, with 12 bases in between. The CDR3 region has the DNA TGTGCCAGCAGTTTATCGGGGGGGTACGATGGCTACACCTTC. This sequence encodes CASSLSGGYDGYTF.

The chain couples TRBV7-5 to TRBJ2-1; TRBD1, the table's D call, was not compared with the DNA. TRBV7-5 is designated a pseudogene. CDR3 length: 18 residues. DNA of the CDR3: TGTGCCAGAAGTTACAGAAAGTTGCCGACACCCGCCTACAATGAGCAGTTCTTC. The encoded protein is CARSYRKLPTPAYNEQFF.

This sequence joins TRBV7-8 and TRBJ2-7, with no clear D. V was clipped by 2 bases and J by 3 bases, with 8 bases between them. The CDR3 runs 13 residues. From germline, CDR1 is SGHVS and CDR2 FQNEAQ. The CDR3 here is CASSLLTGYEQYF. CDR3 nucleotide sequence: TGTGCCAGCAGCTTACTGACTGGCTACGAGCAGTACTTC.

There are a few counts of this clone. The chain links TRBV5-1 to TRBJ1-4, with no clear D. The germline V and J ends were trimmed by 1 base and 4 bases, with 11 bases remaining between them. The CDR3 runs to 15 residues. CDR1 is SGHRS and CDR2 is YFSETQ in the germline V gene. CDR3 sequence reads: CASSLNARHNEKLFF. CDR3 nucleotide sequence: TGCGCCAGCAGCTTGAACGCCAGACATAATGAAAAACTGTTTTTT.

This chain uses TRBV5-1 with TRBJ2-5, with TRBD2 identical over 12 bases. The germline V gene has CDR1 SGHRS and CDR2 YFSETQ. With 3 bases clipped from V and 5 bases from J, the junction kept 14 bases outside the gene matches. This CDR3 region has 18 residues. The CDR3, as DNA: TGCGCCAGCAGCTCACTAGCGGGGGGCAGGCTTGGCGGGGAGACCCAGTACTTC. As protein: CASSSLAGGRLGGETQYF.

V gene TRBV6-4 combines with J gene TRBJ2-7; 9 bases fit TRBD1. Trimming cost V 3 bases and J 3 bases; bases outside gene matches: 9. Germline CDR1 MRHNA, CDR2 SNTAGT. This CDR3 is built from 16 residues. CDR3 sequence: CASSEKGRDRDYEQYF. As DNA, the CDR3 is TGTGCCAGCAGTGAAAAGGGTAGGGACAGGGACTACGAGCAGTACTTC.